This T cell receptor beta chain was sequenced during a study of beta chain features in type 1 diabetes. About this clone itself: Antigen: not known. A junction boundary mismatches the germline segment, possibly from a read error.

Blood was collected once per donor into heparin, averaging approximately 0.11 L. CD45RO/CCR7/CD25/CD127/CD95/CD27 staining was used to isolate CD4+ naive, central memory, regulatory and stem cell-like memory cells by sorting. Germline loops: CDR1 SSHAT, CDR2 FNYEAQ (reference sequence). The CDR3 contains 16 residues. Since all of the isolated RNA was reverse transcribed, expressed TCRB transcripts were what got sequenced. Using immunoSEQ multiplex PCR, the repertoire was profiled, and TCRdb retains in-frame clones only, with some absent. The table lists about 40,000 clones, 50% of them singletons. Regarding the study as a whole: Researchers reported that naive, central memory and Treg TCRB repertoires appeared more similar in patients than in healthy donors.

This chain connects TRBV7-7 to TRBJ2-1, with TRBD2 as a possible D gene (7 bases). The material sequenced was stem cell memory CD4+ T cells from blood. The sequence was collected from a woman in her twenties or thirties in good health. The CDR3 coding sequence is TGTGCTAGCAGCTCAAGAGAGGGGGGGTCCTACAATGAGCAGTTCTTC. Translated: CASSSREGGSYNEQFF.